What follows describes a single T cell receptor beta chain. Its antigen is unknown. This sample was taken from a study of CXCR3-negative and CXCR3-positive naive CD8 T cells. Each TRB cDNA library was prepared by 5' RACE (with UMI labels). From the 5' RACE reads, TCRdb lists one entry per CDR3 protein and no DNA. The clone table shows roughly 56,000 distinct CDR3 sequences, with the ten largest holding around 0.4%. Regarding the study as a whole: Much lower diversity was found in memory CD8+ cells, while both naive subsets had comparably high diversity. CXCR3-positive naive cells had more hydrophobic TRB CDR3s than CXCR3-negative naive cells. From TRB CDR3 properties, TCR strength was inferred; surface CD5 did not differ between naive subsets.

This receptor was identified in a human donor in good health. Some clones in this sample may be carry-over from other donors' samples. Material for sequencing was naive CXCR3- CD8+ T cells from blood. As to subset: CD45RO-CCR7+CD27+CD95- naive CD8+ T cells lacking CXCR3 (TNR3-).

The chain's CDR3 is CASSRDNYVGAEAFF. J is TRBJ1-1 and V is TRBV7-9; TCRdb designates TRBD1, a call that cannot be tested without DNA. Germline CDR1 SEHNR, CDR2 FQNEAQ (reference sequence). The CDR3 spans 15 residues.